Only a few counts were recorded for the clone carrying this T cell receptor (beta chain). The study reverse transcribed the entire isolated RNA, so it sequenced expressed TCRB transcripts. Clones were sequenced by immunoSEQ multiplex PCR, and TCRdb holds only the in-frame ones, with some missing. The data show roughly 450,000 clones, 11% seen once. The data originate from a study of beta chain features in type 1 diabetes. The receptor's source is a woman aged 18-30 years in good health. Sequences were obtained from naive CD4+ T cells from blood.

CDR3 DNA sequence: TGTGCCAGCAGCTTAGCGGGTGCTACAGATACGCAGTATTTT. The encoded protein is CASSLAGATDTQYF. The chain recombines TRBV7-2 with TRBJ2-3; no clear D gene. The CDR3 is 14 residues long. Germline V gene sequence: CDR1 SGHTA, CDR2 FQGNSA. Trimming pared 0 bases from V and 3 bases from J, leaving 7 bases between. Drawing the rest from reference TRBV7-2 and TRBJ2-3, the complete variable domain is GAGVSQSPSNKVTEKGKDVELRCDPISGHTALYWYRQSLGQGLEFLIYFQGNSAPDKSGLPSDRFSAERTGGSVSTLTIQRTQQEDSAVYLCASSLAGATDTQYFGPGTRLTVL.